This TCR beta chain is from a study of blood T cell repertoires in COVID-19. This table comes from immunoSEQ multiplex PCR, and its TCRdb copy is limited to in-frame clones, with some not included. This sample has tens of thousands of clones, with around 75% found just once. The CDR3 sequence is 16 residues long. Germline assignment: CDR1 SGHTA and CDR2 FQGNSA. Trimming removed 2 bases from V and 3 bases from J, with 15 bases in between. Recruited during active infection, patients (from Seattle) were subsequently followed longitudinally. The rearrangement uses TRBV7-2 and TRBJ2-3, with D possibly TRBD1 on 5 matching bases. The material sequenced was peripheral blood. The sequence was collected from a man aged 70-80 years with COVID-19, enrolled during active disease. The CDR3 loop reads CASSLRGLLGTDTQYF. As DNA, the CDR3 is TGTGCCAGCAGCTTAAGGGGCCTCCTGGGGACAGATACGCAGTATTTT.